The rows below give T cell receptor beta chains drawn from one sample of a study of brain T cells in children with intractable seizures. Measured with immunoSEQ multiplex PCR; TCRdb has only the in-frame clones, and not every one. The sample lists tens of thousands of clones, 90% to 95% occurring once. The source material was peripheral blood, sampled at surgery. These receptors came from a boy under two years old with tuberous sclerosis and intractable seizures. Each CDR3 is given with its conserved first and last residue. The D gene is left open where the match is weak. Some rows mark clone size as missing; the rest say once, few, many or name a class of expanded clone.

CASSFFSPTAQETQYF | TGTGCCAGCAGCTTTTTTTCCCCAACAGCCCAAGAGACCCAGTACTTC | . | TRBV5-6 | . | TRBJ2-5
CASSLDRETQYF | TGTGCCAGCAGCTTAGACAGGGAGACCCAGTACTTC | once | TRBV11-2 | . | TRBJ2-5
CASSMLNPGNTIYF | TGTGCCAGCAGCATGCTTAACCCTGGAAACACCATATATTTT | . | TRBV13 | . | TRBJ1-3
CASSSRDRKYQPQHF | TGTGCCAGCAGCTCCCGGGACAGGAAGTATCAGCCCCAGCATTTT | . | TRBV5-8 | TRBD1 | TRBJ1-5
CASTQGAQSTEAFF | TGTGCCAGCACTCAGGGGGCGCAGTCGACTGAAGCTTTCTTT | . | TRBV3-1/TRBV3-2 | TRBD1 | TRBJ1-1
CASSWGYGTEYNEQFF | TGTGCCAGCAGCTGGGGTTATGGGACAGAGTACAATGAGCAGTTCTTC | . | TRBV11-1 | TRBD1 | TRBJ2-1
CAWSVGGNQPQHF | TGTGCCTGGAGTGTTGGTGGGAATCAGCCCCAGCATTTT | . | TRBV30 | . | TRBJ1-5
CASSPTRPGGETQYF | TGTGCCAGCAGCCCTACCCGGCCCGGGGGAGAGACCCAGTACTTC | . | TRBV5-5 | . | TRBJ2-5
CASSLLGAGISTDTQYF | TGTGCCAGCAGCTTACTGGGCGCAGGGATAAGCACAGATACGCAGTATTTT | . | TRBV7-3 | . | TRBJ2-3
CASSRTGTDYEQYF | TGTGCCAGCAGTCGGACCGGGACAGACTACGAGCAGTACTTC | . | TRBV27 | TRBD1 | TRBJ2-7
CAISESTFREGRNEQFF | TGTGCCATCAGTGAGTCTACTTTTCGGGAGGGCCGCAATGAGCAGTTCTTC | . | TRBV10-3 | TRBD2 | TRBJ2-1
CAWSVLGTGGGYTF | TGTGCCTGGAGTGTACTTGGGACAGGGGGTGGCTACACCTTC | once | TRBV30 | TRBD1 | TRBJ1-2
CASSDDLAGGHEQYF | TGTGCCAGCAGTGACGACCTAGCGGGGGGCCACGAGCAGTACTTC | . | TRBV6-2/TRBV6-3 | TRBD2 | TRBJ2-7
CASSLAPGTEAFF | TGTGCCAGCAGCTTAGCGCCTGGGACTGAAGCTTTCTTT | . | TRBV7-9 | . | TRBJ1-1
CASSAGYSGATYNEQFF | TGTGCCAGCAGCGCCGGCTATAGCGGGGCGACATACAATGAGCAGTTCTTC | . | TRBV7-6 | TRBD2 | TRBJ2-1
CASSSLGESSYEQYF | TGTGCCAGCAGTTCACTGGGAGAGAGCTCCTACGAGCAGTACTTC | . | TRBV7-9 | . | TRBJ2-7
CASSPAGVGEKLFF | TGTGCCAGCAGCCCGGCCGGGGTCGGGGAAAAACTGTTTTTT | . | TRBV16 | . | TRBJ1-4
CASMRRIRGYTF | TGTGCCAGCATGAGGCGTATCAGGGGCTACACCTTC | . | TRBV21-1 | . | TRBJ1-2
CASSLLGKETQYF | TGTGCCAGCAGCTTGCTCGGGAAAGAGACCCAGTACTTC | . | TRBV5-4 | . | TRBJ2-5
CASRDRDRDTEAFF | TGTGCCAGCAGAGACCGGGACAGGGACACTGAAGCTTTCTTT | . | TRBV6-5 | TRBD1 | TRBJ1-1
CASRYYEEAFF | TGTGCCAGCAGGTATTACGAAGAAGCTTTCTTT | . | TRBV6-6 | . | TRBJ1-1
CASSGVEQGVFSGANVLTF | TGTGCCAGCAGTGGGGTAGAACAGGGGGTGTTCTCTGGGGCCAACGTCCTGACTTTC | . | TRBV2 | TRBD1 | TRBJ2-6
CASSLGTGYNSPLHF | TGCGCCAGCAGCTTGGGGACAGGATATAATTCACCCCTCCACTTT | . | TRBV5-1 | TRBD1 | TRBJ1-6
CATSDLQTQYF | TGTGCCACCAGTGATCTTCAGACCCAGTACTTC | . | TRBV24-1 | . | TRBJ2-5
CAISEVTGADTQYF | TGTGCCATCAGTGAAGTGACAGGGGCGGATACGCAGTATTTT | . | TRBV10-3 | TRBD1 | TRBJ2-3
CAIGASGRTKGNEQFF | TGTGCCATCGGAGCTAGCGGGAGGACGAAAGGGAATGAGCAGTTCTTC | once | TRBV10-3 | TRBD2 | TRBJ2-1
CASSLADSRDTQYF | TGTGCCAGCAGCTTAGCAGACTCTAGGGATACGCAGTATTTT | . | TRBV7-3 | . | TRBJ2-3
CASSWLREGSGANVLTF | TGTGCCAGCAGCTGGTTGCGGGAGGGTTCTGGGGCCAACGTCCTGACTTTC | . | TRBV5-8 | TRBD2 | TRBJ2-6
CASSLPSGSTGELFF | TGTGCCAGCAGCTTGCCTAGCGGGAGCACCGGGGAGCTGTTTTTT | few | TRBV5-4 | TRBD2 | TRBJ2-2
CASSLGAGELFF | TGCGCCAGCAGCTTGGGTGCCGGGGAGCTGTTTTTT | . | TRBV5-1 | . | TRBJ2-2
CASSLGSSGANVLTF | TGCGCCAGCAGCTTAGGCAGCTCTGGGGCCAACGTCCTGACTTTC | . | TRBV5-1 | . | TRBJ2-6
CASMGVAGEIEQYF | TGTGCCAGTATGGGGGTAGCGGGAGAAATCGAGCAGTACTTC | once | TRBV19 | TRBD2 | TRBJ2-7
CASSQPGQGGSPLHF | TGCGCCAGCAGCCAACCGGGACAGGGAGGTTCACCCCTCCACTTT | few | TRBV4-1 | TRBD1 | TRBJ1-6